This entry features one TCR beta chain sequence. The source of the sample is a study of T cell responses to AZD1222 COVID-19 vaccine. Produced via immunoSEQ multiplex PCR; TCRdb's table is partial and in-frame only. The sample has over 120,000 clones; about 86% are singletons. V was cut by 7 bases and J by 0 bases, with 16 bases left in between. In germline, CDR1 is SGHRS, CDR2 YFSETQ. This CDR3 is 15 amino acids long. The chain is built from TRBV5-1 and TRBJ2-5, with D perhaps being TRBD1 or TRBD2 (5 bases each). The sequence derives from an adult who received the AZD1222 COVID-19 vaccine. The material was peripheral blood, obtained 28 days after the second AZD1222 dose. CDR3 nucleotide sequence: TGCGCCAGCGGAAGTGGGGGATCGTACCAAGAGACCCAGTACTTC. It specifies CASGSGGSYQETQYF.